Following are 16 T cell receptor beta chains from one sample sequenced in a study of PD-L1 blockade in urothelial cancer (dated by TCRdb to 2016 to 2017). The library was built by means of the immunoSEQ multiplex PCR assay. This is the immuneACCESS table as TCRdb keeps it, with only in-frame sequences that have V and J called. A part of the clones is gone; compared with another copy, unresolved V genes explain less than half, and the rest is unexplained. Recorded for this sample are about 88,000 clones; roughly nine tenths of them occurred a single time. The ten largest account for 9.4% of the sample. Sequencing used PBMCs, obtained around atezolizumab (anti-PD-L1) treatment. These receptors were collected from a man aged 55 to 70 with urothelial cancer.

This clone was recorded a few times. The chain couples TRBV30 to TRBJ1-2, with 8 nucleotides matching TRBD1. Germline values: CDR1 GTSNPN, CDR2 SVGIG (reference sequence). The CDR3 covers 12 residues. With V trimmed by 1 base and J by 7 bases, 2 bases remained unmatched. The CDR3 bases are TGTGCCTGGAGTGGGACAGGGTCTGGCTACACCTTC. Its translation: CAWSGTGSGYTF. The full variable domain, its missing parts supplied by reference TRBV30 and TRBJ1-2, is SQTIHQWPATLVQPVGSPLSLECTVEGTSNPNLYWYRQAAGRGLQLLFYSVGIGQISSEVPQNLSASRPQDRQFILSSKKLLLSDSGFYLCAWSGTGSGYTFGSGTRLTVV.

The CDR3: CASTARGQPLYTEAFF. In DNA form, the CDR3 reads TGTGCCAGCACCGCACGGGGACAGCCTCTTTACACTGAAGCTTTCTTT. J is TRBJ1-1 and V is TRBV28; 7 nucleotides match TRBD1. V trimming: 7 bases; J trimming: 3 bases; junction bases outside the gene matches: 14. Germline CDR1 reads MDHEN; CDR2 reads SYDVKM. The length of the CDR3 is 16 residues.

The chain uses TRBV27 and TRBJ1-3; D is unclear. The CDR3 extends over 14 amino acids. Trimming took 3 bases from V and 0 from J, leaving 6 bases between them. Germline V gene data show CDR1 as MNHEY and CDR2 as SMNVEV (reference sequence). CDR3 DNA sequence: TGTGCCAGCAGTTTTAGCAGCTCTGGAAACACCATATATTTT. It specifies CASSFSSSGNTIYF.

This clone was counted a single time. This chain connects TRBV30 to TRBJ1-4; TRBD1 is a possible D gene (5 bases). Germline CDR1 reads GTSNPN; CDR2 reads SVGIG (reference sequence). The CDR3 extends over 14 amino acids. With 4 bases removed from V and 4 bases from J, the gap between germline ends came to 13 bases. The CDR3 sequence is CAWTKRQHNEKLFF. DNA of the CDR3: TGTGCCTGGACTAAGAGACAGCATAATGAAAAACTGTTTTTT.

Turning to this clone: Other DNA variants within this sample encode the same CDR3. CDR3 DNA: TGTGCCAGCAGTTACTCCGGACAGGGCGAGCAGTACTTC. Translating gives CASSYSGQGEQYF. The V call is TRBV6-6, the J call TRBJ2-7, with 8 bases fitting TRBD1. This CDR3 region has 13 residues. The germline V gene encodes CDR1 MNHNY and CDR2 SVGAGI (reference sequence). The ends lost 0 bases at V and 6 bases at J; junction bases unmatched: 1.

The genes are TRBV29-1 and TRBJ1-5, with 9 bases matching TRBD1. Germline V gene data show CDR1 as SQVTM and CDR2 as ANQGSEA. The V and J ends lost 3 bases and 7 bases, in that order; junction bases with no gene match: 4. The CDR3 totals 13 residues. DNA for the CDR3: TGCAGCGTTGATTGGGGACAGGGCCAGCCCCAGCATTTT. Translated, it gives CSVDWGQGQPQHF.

V usage is TRBV6-6 and J usage is TRBJ2-7, with 13 bases lining up with TRBD2. Germline loops: CDR1 MNHNY, CDR2 SVGAGI (reference sequence). V trimming: 8 bases; J trimming: 7 bases; junction bases outside the gene matches: 11. This CDR3 is 15 amino acids long. The CDR3 is CASYTGLAGVKEQYF. CDR3 bases: TGTGCCAGCTACACAGGACTAGCGGGAGTAAAAGAGCAGTACTTC.

V gene TRBV5-1 combines with J gene TRBJ1-1; the match to TRBD1 covers 10 bases. Looked up from germline, CDR1 is SGHRS and CDR2 is YFSETQ. CDR3 length: 14 amino acids. Germline trimming cut 0 bases from V and 6 bases from J; bases unmatched to any gene: 2. The CDR3 loop reads CASSLGTGGSEAFF. DNA of the CDR3: TGCGCCAGCAGCTTGGGGACAGGGGGTTCTGAAGCTTTCTTT.

The chain uses TRBV2 and TRBJ1-2; 10 nucleotides agree with TRBD1. The CDR3 runs 13 residues. V lost 6 bases, J lost 5 bases, and 3 bases stayed unmatched. Germline CDR1 and CDR2: SNHLY and FYNNEI. CDR3 residues: CASRGTGEYGYTF. CDR3 nucleotides: TGTGCCAGCAGGGGGACAGGGGAGTATGGCTACACCTTC.

The J gene is TRBJ1-2, the V gene TRBV5-5; 9 bases are a match to TRBD1. The CDR3 covers 15 residues. CDR1 is SGHKS, CDR2 YYEKEE, per germline (reference sequence). Trimming at V came to 0 bases and at J to 7 bases, leaving 7 bases not matched to a gene. CDR3 nucleotide sequence: TGTGCCAGCAGCTTGGTAGACAGGGGGGGTGGTGGCTACACCTTC. Residues: CASSLVDRGGGGYTF. The full variable domain, with the rest looked up from reference TRBV5-5 and TRBJ1-2, is DAGVTQSPTHLIKTRGQQVTLRCSPISGHKSVSWYQQVLGQGPQFIFQYYEKEERGRGNFPDRFSARQFPNYSSELNVNALLLGDSALYLCASSLVDRGGGGYTFGSGTRLTVV.

V and J are TRBV7-8 and TRBJ1-2; TRBD1 matches at 9 bases. The V segment lost 5 bases and the J segment 4 bases; nucleotides outside the gene matches: 8. From germline, CDR1 is SGHVS and CDR2 FQNEAQ. There are 15 residues in the CDR3. The chain's CDR3 is CASSPGTGLIYGYTF. The DNA for the CDR3 is TGTGCCAGCAGCCCCGGGACAGGGCTCATCTATGGCTACACCTTC.

The CDR3 DNA sequence: TGTGCCAGCAGTGACTTAGCGGGGCGAGAGACCCAGTACTTC. Protein sequence: CASSDLAGRETQYF. J is TRBJ2-5 and V is TRBV2; 8 bases align to TRBD2. The V and J ends lost 3 bases and 4 bases, in that order; junction bases with no gene match: 4. Germline-derived CDR1 and CDR2 are SNHLY and FYNNEI. The CDR3 totals 14 residues.

The V and J genes are TRBV11-3 and TRBJ2-1; 10 nucleotides line up with TRBD1. The junction had 8 bases not matched to a gene; V was cut back by 5 bases and J by 4 bases. This CDR3 region has 16 residues. CDR1 and CDR2 (germline): SGHNT, YENEEA. CDR3 loop: CASSKTGTGVYNEQFF. DNA of the CDR3: TGTGCCAGCAGCAAAACCGGGACAGGGGTTTACAATGAGCAGTTCTTC.

This chain connects TRBV10-1 to TRBJ2-3, with unresolved D. V lost 5 bases to trimming and J lost 0 bases, with 3 bases between them. In germline, CDR1 is WNHNN, CDR2 SYGVQD (reference sequence). The CDR3 is 12 amino acids. The CDR3, as DNA: TGCGCCAGCAGTAGCAGCACAGATACGCAGTATTTT. Amino acid sequence: CASSSSTDTQYF.

The CDR3 sequence: CASSAPGGALRGYTF. The CDR3 nucleotides are TGTGCCAGCTCCGCCCCGGGAGGGGCCTTAAGAGGCTACACCTTC. V gene TRBV2 combines with J gene TRBJ1-2, with a weak D call TRBD1 (5 bases). This CDR3 is built from 15 residues. Germline V CDR1 and CDR2: SNHLY, FYNNEI. V lost 8 bases and J lost 8, with 24 bases in between.

The V call is TRBV2, the J call TRBJ2-1; 12 nucleotides line up with TRBD2. Germline CDR1 reads SNHLY; CDR2 reads FYNNEI. This CDR3 contains 17 residues. The V and J ends lost 5 bases and 8 bases, in that order; junction bases with no gene match: 13. The CDR3 spells CASSPRLASGRVDEQFF. CDR3 nucleotide sequence: TGTGCCAGCAGTCCGCGTTTGGCTAGCGGGAGGGTGGATGAGCAGTTCTTC.